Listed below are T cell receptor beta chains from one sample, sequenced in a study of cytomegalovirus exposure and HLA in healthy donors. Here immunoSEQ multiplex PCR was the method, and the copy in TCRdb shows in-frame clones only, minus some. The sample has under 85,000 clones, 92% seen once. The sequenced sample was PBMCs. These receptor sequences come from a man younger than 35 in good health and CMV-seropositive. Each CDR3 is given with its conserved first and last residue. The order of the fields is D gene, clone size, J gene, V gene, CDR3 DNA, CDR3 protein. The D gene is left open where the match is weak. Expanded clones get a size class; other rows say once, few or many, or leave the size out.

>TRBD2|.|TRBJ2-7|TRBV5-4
TGTGCCAGCAGCTTGGGTACTAGCGGGAGAGGGGGGTCCTACGAGCAGTACTTC
CASSLGTSGRGGSYEQYF
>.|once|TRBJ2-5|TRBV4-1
TGCGCCAGCAGCCAAGCCTCTCCGGGGGAGACCCAGTACTTC
CASSQASPGETQYF
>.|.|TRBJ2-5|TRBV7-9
TGTGCCAGCAGCTTAGGACAGACAGAGACCCAGTACTTC
CASSLGQTETQYF
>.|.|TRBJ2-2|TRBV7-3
TGTGCCAGCAGCTTCTACCGAGATAGTACCGGGGAGCTGTTTTTT
CASSFYRDSTGELFF
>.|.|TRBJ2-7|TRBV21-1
TGTGCCAGCACGACCGCCTTACCGGGACAGGGATACGAGCAGTACTTC
CASTTALPGQGYEQYF
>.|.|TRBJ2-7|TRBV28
TGTGCCACCGGGGGGCGGAGCTCCTACGAGCAGTACTTC
CATGGRSSYEQYF
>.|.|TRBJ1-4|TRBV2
TGTGCCAGCAAAGTCCCGCTACCTAATGAAAAACTGTTTTTT
CASKVPLPNEKLFF
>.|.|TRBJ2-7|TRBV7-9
TGTGCCAGCAGCTCCCGTCTCTCCTACGAGCAGTACTTC
CASSSRLSYEQYF
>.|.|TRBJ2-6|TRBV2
TGTGCCAGCAGTGCGGAGTCTGGGGCCAACGTCCTGACTTTC
CASSAESGANVLTF
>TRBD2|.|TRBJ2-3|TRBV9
TGTGCCAGCAGCGTGGGGATTAGCGGGAGCACAGATACGCAGTATTTT
CASSVGISGSTDTQYF
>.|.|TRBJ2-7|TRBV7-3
TGTGCCAGCAGCTTAACGGGGGGGACAGGCGGCTACGAGCAGTACTTC
CASSLTGGTGGYEQYF
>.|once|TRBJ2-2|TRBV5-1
TGCGCCAGCAGCGACCTTTTAGCGGTTCCCGGGGAGCTGTTTTTT
CASSDLLAVPGELFF
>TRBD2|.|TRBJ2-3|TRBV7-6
TGTGCCAGCGCGACTAGCGGGACCGGGGATACGCAGTATTTT
CASATSGTGDTQYF
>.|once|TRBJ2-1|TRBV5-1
TGCGCCAGCAGCTTGGCGCGCGAGCAGTTCTTC
CASSLAREQFF
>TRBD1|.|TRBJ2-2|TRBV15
TGTGCCACCAGCAGCGCCGCAGGTTCCGGGACAGTTAACACCGGGGAGCTGTTTTTT
CATSSAAGSGTVNTGELFF
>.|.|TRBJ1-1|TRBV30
TGTGCCTGGAGATCCAGGTGGTTGAAAAGTGGCACTGAAGCTTTCTTT
CAWRSRWLKSGTEAFF
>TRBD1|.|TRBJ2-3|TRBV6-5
TGTGCCAGCAGCTTAACAGGGGGCGGCACAGATACGCAGTATTTT
CASSLTGGGTDTQYF
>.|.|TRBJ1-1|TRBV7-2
TGTGCCAGCAGCTTAGGGATCCCGGGGGTAATGAACACTGAAGCTTTCTTT
CASSLGIPGVMNTEAFF
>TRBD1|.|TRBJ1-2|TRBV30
TGTGCCTGGAATGACAGGGGGCGCCTTGTGGGGGGCTACACCTTC
CAWNDRGRLVGGYTF
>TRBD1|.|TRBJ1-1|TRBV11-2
TGTGCCAGCAGCCCAGGGACAGGTAACACTGAAGCTTTCTTT
CASSPGTGNTEAFF
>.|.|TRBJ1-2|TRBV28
TGTGCCAGCAGTCCCCCGTTAGGGAGGGAAAGAAACTATGGCTACACCTTC
CASSPPLGRERNYGYTF
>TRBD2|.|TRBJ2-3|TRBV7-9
TGTGCCAGCAGCTTAGAAGGGAGGGAGGCAGATACGCAGTATTTT
CASSLEGREADTQYF
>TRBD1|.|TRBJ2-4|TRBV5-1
TGCGCCAGCAGCCTAGGGACAGGGGGCCAAAACATTCAGTACTTC
CASSLGTGGQNIQYF